Given below is one T cell receptor (beta chain) in context. Its antigen is undetermined. The data originate from a study of cytomegalovirus exposure and HLA in healthy donors. Findings and caveats of the study: One later analysis reportedly identified an Asian-associated ancestry cluster that showed fewer N-insertions than the approximately 710-donor mean. TCR beta sequences reportedly predicted most subjects' HLA-A and HLA-B alleles accurately.

PCR was performed using 60 Vbeta and 13 Jbeta primers. Clones were sequenced by immunoSEQ multiplex PCR, and TCRdb holds only the in-frame ones, with some missing. The table shows tens of thousands of clones, with 87% occurring only once. The germline V gene has CDR1 SGHTA and CDR2 FQGNSA. This CDR3 region has 15 residues. V was shortened by 3 bases and J by 1 base, with 13 bases between the two germline ends. Sample: PBMCs. The chain employs TRBV7-2 and TRBJ2-7; maybe TRBD2 (5 bases). This TCR was sampled from a middle-aged woman in good health and CMV-seropositive. The DNA for the CDR3 is TGTGCCAGCAGCTTGAACGGGATTGGGTCCTACGAGCAGTACTTC. It is translated as CASSLNGIGSYEQYF.